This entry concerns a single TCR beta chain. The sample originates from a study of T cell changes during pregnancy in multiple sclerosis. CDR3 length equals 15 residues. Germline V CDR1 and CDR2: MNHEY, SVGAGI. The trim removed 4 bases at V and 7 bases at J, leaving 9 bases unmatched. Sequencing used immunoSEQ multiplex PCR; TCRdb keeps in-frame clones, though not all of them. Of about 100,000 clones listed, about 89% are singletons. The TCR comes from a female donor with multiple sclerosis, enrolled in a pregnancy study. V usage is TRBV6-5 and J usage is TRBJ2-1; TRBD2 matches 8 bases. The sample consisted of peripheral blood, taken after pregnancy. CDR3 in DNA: TGTGCCAGCAGTTTCTGGCGGGGGGCTTCGAATGAGCAGTTCTTC. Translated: CASSFWRGASNEQFF.